The 20 T cell receptor beta chains in this list originate from one sample, sequenced in a study of T cells in Graves' hyperthyroidism and ophthalmopathy. Amplification yielded TCR beta CDR3 regions, with RNA transcripts as the source. In the first-round RT-PCR of the TCR CDR3, the HTBI primer set was used. TCRdb reanalysed the multiplex PCR reads using MiXCR and keeps one entry per CDR3 protein. The sample includes roughly 510,000 distinct CDR3 sequences, less than 25% seen only once; the top ten take around a quarter. Sequencing was done on a sample of blood. Receptors were obtained from a man aged 18-30 years with Graves' hyperthyroidism.

This clonotype has a count of ten or more. V gene TRBV28 combines with J gene TRBJ2-5, with a possible D match to TRBD1 (7 bases). The germline gives CDR1 MDHEN, CDR2 SYDVKM. CDR3 length equals 15 residues. Deletions cut 6 bases from V and 4 bases from J, with 18 bases between. The CDR3 sequence: CASSPGRGVGETQYF. DNA for the CDR3: TGTGCCAGCAGCCCTGGCAGGGGGGTAGGAGAGACCCAGTACTTC.

This clonotype was recorded at least ten times. The chain is built from TRBV28 and TRBJ2-7, with D hard to call. The ends were cut back, 4 bases at V and 0 bases at J, with 7 bases in the middle. CDR1 and CDR2 from the germline V gene are MDHEN and SYDVKM. The CDR3 runs 13 residues. The DNA of the CDR3 is TGTGCCAGCAGTTCCCTCCTCTCCTACGAGCAGTACTTC. It specifies CASSSLLSYEQYF.

J is TRBJ2-7 and V is TRBV12-3 or TRBV12-4, with no clear D. The CDR3 covers 13 residues. The ends were cut back, 5 bases at V and 12 bases at J, with 20 bases in the middle. CDR3 amino acids: CASSIGSYTGGYF. The CDR3 DNA follows: TGTGCCAGCAGTATCGGGTCCTACACCGGCGGGTACTTC.

In its sample, this clonotype was seen many times. This sequence joins TRBV4-1 and TRBJ2-7, with a weak D call TRBD2 (6 bases). Trimming took off 2 bases at V and 3 bases at J, with 8 bases between the two ends. Looked up from germline, CDR1 is MGHRA and CDR2 is YSYEKL. The CDR3 runs 13 residues. DNA for the CDR3: TGCGCCAGCAGCCAATCGGGGGTCTACGAGCAGTACTTC. Residues: CASSQSGVYEQYF.

The sample holds many counts of this clonotype. This chain links TRBV2 with TRBJ1-5; D not resolved. Trimming shortened V by 6 bases and J by 7 bases, and 19 bases separated the two germline ends. The germline V gene has CDR1 SNHLY and CDR2 FYNNEI. The CDR3 extends over 15 amino acids. CDR3 in amino acids: CASSDQDGVGQPQHF. As DNA, the CDR3 is TGTGCCAGCAGCGACCAGGATGGGGTGGGCCAGCCCCAGCATTTT.

Concerning this clonotype itself: This may arise from a read error, as a much more abundant clone is one base away. This chain connects TRBV6-1 to TRBJ1-2; no definite D call. Trimming took off 6 bases at V and 4 bases at J, with 15 bases between the two ends. The CDR3 contains 14 residues. Germline-derived CDR1 and CDR2 are MNHNS and SASEGT. In DNA form, the CDR3 reads TGTGCCAGCAGGCGCCTGTCAGGACCCTATGGCTACACCTTC. As protein: CASRRLSGPYGYTF.

The chain is built from TRBV28 and TRBJ1-2, with D possibly TRBD1 on 5 matching bases. This CDR3 contains 15 residues. V was cut by 4 bases and J by 4 bases, with 16 bases left in between. Germline CDR1 MDHEN, CDR2 SYDVKM. The CDR3 DNA sequence: TGTGCCAGCAGTTGGTCATTGGGGGAAAGCTATGGCTACACCTTC. It codes for CASSWSLGESYGYTF.

This clonotype was observed a handful of times. The chain is built from TRBV20-1 and TRBJ2-2; 12 bases are shared with TRBD1. V was pared by 3 bases and J by 0 bases, with 5 bases of the junction left unmatched. The CDR3 is 17 residues long. The germline gives CDR1 DFQATT, CDR2 SNEGSKA (reference sequence). The CDR3 sequence: CSARRGTGGSNTGELFF. The CDR3 DNA reads TGCAGTGCTAGGAGGGGGACAGGGGGCTCGAACACCGGGGAGCTGTTTTTT.

This clonotype was counted at least ten times. The J gene is TRBJ2-5, the V gene TRBV19; possible D gene TRBD1, 6 bases. CDR1 and CDR2 (germline): LNHDA, SQIVND (reference sequence). This CDR3 is 13 amino acids long. V was clipped by 7 bases and J by 4 bases, with 13 bases between them. This chain's CDR3 is CASTRGRGETQYF. DNA for the CDR3: TGTGCCAGTACTAGGGGCAGGGGAGAGACCCAGTACTTC. Filled out from reference TRBV19 and TRBJ2-5, the complete variable domain reads DGGITQSPKYLFRKEGQNVTLSCEQNLNHDAMYWYRQDPGQGLRLIYYSQIVNDFQKGDIAEGYSVSREKKESFPLTVTSAQKNPTAFYLCASTRGRGETQYFGPGTRLLVL.

This clonotype has just a few counts. The chain recombines TRBV24-1 with TRBJ2-7, with a tentative D call TRBD2 (6 bases). CDR3 length: 12 residues. V was pared by 5 bases and J by 6 bases, with 10 bases between. Germline V gives CDR1 KGHDR, CDR2 SFDVKD. The CDR3 protein is CATSAGGSEQYF. Here the CDR3 DNA reads TGTGCCACCAGTGCCGGGGGATCCGAGCAGTACTTC.

Many counts were recorded for this clonotype. The CDR3 DNA reads as TGTGCCAGCCTCGATGTGGATCGGGAATATAATTCACCCCTCCACTTT. It is translated as CASLDVDREYNSPLHF. The chain is built from TRBV6-1 and TRBJ1-6; D gene uncertain. Trimming pared 8 bases from V and 4 bases from J, leaving 18 bases between. The germline gives CDR1 MNHNS, CDR2 SASEGT. The CDR3 extends over 16 amino acids.

This clonotype was found many times. V and J are TRBV28 and TRBJ2-7; D is uncertain. There are 12 residues in the CDR3. The V end was cut by 2 bases, the J end by 6 bases, with 8 bases between. CDR1 MDHEN and CDR2 SYDVKM come from the germline V gene. The CDR3 region is CASSLPLGEQYF. CDR3 bases: TGTGCCAGCAGTTTACCGTTGGGCGAGCAGTACTTC.

The chain uses TRBV5-6 and TRBJ2-7; D is uncertain. Germline V gives CDR1 SGHDT, CDR2 YYEEEE. This CDR3 has 12 residues. The germline V and J ends were trimmed by 4 bases and 7 bases, with 12 bases remaining between them. The CDR3 bases are TGTGCCAGCAGCCCGGGCCTCCTAGAGCAGTACTTC. Protein sequence: CASSPGLLEQYF.

This clonotype was seen ten or more times. The chain has TRBV30 and TRBJ2-7, with a tentative D call TRBD2 (6 bases). Deletions cut 0 bases from V and 7 bases from J, with 10 bases between. Germline V gives CDR1 GTSNPN, CDR2 SVGIG (reference sequence). This CDR3 spans 12 amino acids. CDR3 coding DNA: TGTGCCTGGAGTGTAGGAGGGTCTGAGCAGTACTTC. Translated, it gives CAWSVGGSEQYF. The variable domain in full, completed from reference TRBV30 and TRBJ2-7, reads SQTIHQWPATLVQPVGSPLSLECTVEGTSNPNLYWYRQAAGRGLQLLFYSVGIGQISSEVPQNLSASRPQDRQFILSSKKLLLSDSGFYLCAWSVGGSEQYFGPGTRLTVT.

There are a few counts of this clonotype. The gene calls are TRBV12-3 or TRBV12-4 and TRBJ2-7; 10 positions match TRBD2. The V gene end was trimmed by 3 bases and the J gene end by 2 bases; junction bases not matched to a gene: 10. CDR3 length: 17 amino acids. As DNA, the CDR3 is TGTGCCAGCAGTTTCTCTAGCGGGAGAGGCGAGGCCTACGAGCAGTACTTC. Protein sequence: CASSFSSGRGEAYEQYF.

V is TRBV29-1 and J is TRBJ2-7; the D is unclear. The CDR3 has 14 residues. Trimming removed 0 bases at V and 3 bases at J, with 12 bases between. Germline assignment: CDR1 SQVTM and CDR2 ANQGSEA. The CDR3 DNA reads TGCAGCGTTGAAGAAGTGGGATCTCGCTACGAGCAGTACTTC. Residues: CSVEEVGSRYEQYF.

In its sample, this clonotype was seen many times. The chain joins TRBV5-1 to TRBJ2-5; 7 nucleotides match TRBD1. This CDR3 spans 16 amino acids. CDR1 and CDR2 from the germline V gene are SGHRS and YFSETQ. With 3 bases clipped from V and 1 base from J, the junction kept 9 bases outside the gene matches. CDR3 DNA sequence: TGCGCCAGCAGCTCGCAACCCCGACAGGGCCAAGAGACCCAGTACTTC. Protein product: CASSSQPRQGQETQYF. Full variable domain (rest looked up from reference TRBV5-1 and TRBJ2-5): KAGVTQTPRYLIKTRGQQVTLSCSPISGHRSVSWYQQTPGQGLQFLFEYFSETQRNKGNFPGRFSGRQFSNSRSEMNVSTLELGDSALYLCASSSQPRQGQETQYFGPGTRLLVL.

This clonotype was seen at least ten times. One junction end disagrees with the germline gene, perhaps due to a read error. This chain links TRBV28 with TRBJ1-2; the match to TRBD1 covers 7 bases. The CDR3 extends over 15 amino acids. In germline, CDR1 is MDHEN, CDR2 SYDVKM. CDR3 coding DNA: TGTGCCAGCAGGTTATCGGACAGGAGTAACTATGGCTACACCTTC. Protein: CASRLSDRSNYGYTF.

This clonotype was counted between two and nine times. Mismatch with germline at one junction end may stem from a read error. This rearrangement joins TRBV12-3 or TRBV12-4 to TRBJ2-5; D may be TRBD1 (6 bases). CDR3 length equals 18 residues. The CDR3 nucleotides are TGTGCCAGCAATTTAGCGCGTCATGCGTGGGGGCTGGAAGAGACCCAGTACTTC. Translated: CASNLARHAWGLEETQYF.

This clonotype was recorded at least ten times. The chain employs TRBV19 and TRBJ2-5; 7 nucleotides agree with TRBD1. This CDR3 contains 14 residues. V dropped 2 bases and J dropped 5; count of bases not matched to a gene: 5. Looked up from germline, CDR1 is LNHDA and CDR2 is SQIVND (reference sequence). The CDR3 is CASSITGQWETQYF. CDR3 DNA sequence: TGTGCCAGTAGTATAACGGGACAGTGGGAGACCCAGTACTTC.